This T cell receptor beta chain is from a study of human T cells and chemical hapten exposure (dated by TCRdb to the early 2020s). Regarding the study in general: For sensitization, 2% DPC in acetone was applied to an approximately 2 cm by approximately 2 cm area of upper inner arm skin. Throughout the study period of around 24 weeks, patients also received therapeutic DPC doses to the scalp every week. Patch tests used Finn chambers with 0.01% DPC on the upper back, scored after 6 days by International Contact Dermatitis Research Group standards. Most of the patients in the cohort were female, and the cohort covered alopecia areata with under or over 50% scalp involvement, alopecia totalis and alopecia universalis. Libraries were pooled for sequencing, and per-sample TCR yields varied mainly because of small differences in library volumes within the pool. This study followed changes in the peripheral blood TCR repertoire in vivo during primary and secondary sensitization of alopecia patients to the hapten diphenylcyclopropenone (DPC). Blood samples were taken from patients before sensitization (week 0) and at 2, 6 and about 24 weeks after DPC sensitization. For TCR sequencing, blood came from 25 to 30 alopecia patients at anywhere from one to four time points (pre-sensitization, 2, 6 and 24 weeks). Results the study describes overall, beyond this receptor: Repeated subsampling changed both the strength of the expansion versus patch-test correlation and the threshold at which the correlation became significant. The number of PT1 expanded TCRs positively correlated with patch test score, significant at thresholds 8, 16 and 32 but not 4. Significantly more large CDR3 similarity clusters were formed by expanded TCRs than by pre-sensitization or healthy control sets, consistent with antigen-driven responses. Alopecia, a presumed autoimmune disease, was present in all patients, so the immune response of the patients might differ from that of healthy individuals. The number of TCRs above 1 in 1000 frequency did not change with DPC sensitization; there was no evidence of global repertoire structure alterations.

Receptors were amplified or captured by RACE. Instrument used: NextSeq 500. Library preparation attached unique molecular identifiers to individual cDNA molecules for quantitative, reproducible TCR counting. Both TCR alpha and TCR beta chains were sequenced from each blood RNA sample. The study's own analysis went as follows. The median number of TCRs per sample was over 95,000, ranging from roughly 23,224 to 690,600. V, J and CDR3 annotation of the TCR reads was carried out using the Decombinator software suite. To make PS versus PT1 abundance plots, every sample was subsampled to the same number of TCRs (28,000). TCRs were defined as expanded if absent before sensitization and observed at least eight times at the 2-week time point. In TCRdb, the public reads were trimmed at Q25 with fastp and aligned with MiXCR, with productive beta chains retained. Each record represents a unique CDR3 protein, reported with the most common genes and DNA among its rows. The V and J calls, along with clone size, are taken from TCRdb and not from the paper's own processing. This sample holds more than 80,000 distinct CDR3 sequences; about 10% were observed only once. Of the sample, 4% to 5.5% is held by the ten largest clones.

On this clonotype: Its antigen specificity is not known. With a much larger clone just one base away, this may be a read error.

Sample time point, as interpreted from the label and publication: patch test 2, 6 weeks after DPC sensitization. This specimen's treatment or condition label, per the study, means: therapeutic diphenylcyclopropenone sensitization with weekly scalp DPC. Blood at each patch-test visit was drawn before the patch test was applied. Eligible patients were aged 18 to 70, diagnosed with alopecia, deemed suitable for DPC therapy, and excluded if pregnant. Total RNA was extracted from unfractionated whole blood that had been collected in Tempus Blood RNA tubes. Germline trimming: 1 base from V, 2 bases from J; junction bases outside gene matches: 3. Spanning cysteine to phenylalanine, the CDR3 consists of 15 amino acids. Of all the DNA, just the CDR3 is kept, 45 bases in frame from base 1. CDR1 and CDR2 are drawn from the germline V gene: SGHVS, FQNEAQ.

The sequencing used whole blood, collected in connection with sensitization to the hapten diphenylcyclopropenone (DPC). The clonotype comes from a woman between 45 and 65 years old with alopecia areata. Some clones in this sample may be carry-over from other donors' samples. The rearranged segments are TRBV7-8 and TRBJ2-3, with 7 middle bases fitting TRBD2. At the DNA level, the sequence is TGTGCCAGCAGCTTAGACAGCGGGATCACAGATACGCAGTATTTT. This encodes CASSLDSGITDTQYF. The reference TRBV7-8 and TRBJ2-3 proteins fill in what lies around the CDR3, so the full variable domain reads GAGVSQSPRYKVAKRGQDVALRCDPISGHVSLFWYQQALGQGPEFLTYFQNEAQLDKSGLPSDRFFAERPEGSVSTLKIQRTQQEDSAVYLCASSLDSGITDTQYFGPGTRLTVL.